This TCR beta chain was sequenced during a study of tumor-infiltrating lymphocytes in primary liver carcinoma. Across the whole study: The number of productive TCRbeta reads per sample ranged from roughly 3.5 to 7.13 million and was similar across tissue types.

The CDR3 sequence is 15 residues long. The V gene lost 5 bases and the J gene lost 15 bases, with 26 bases spanning the gap. Germline DNA was also extracted, while the blood RNA originated from unsorted whole blood. At sampling, these chronic HBV carriers had received no treatment. General study points: Samples, which were bulk and unsorted, did not allow CD4+ and CD8+ repertoires to be compared.

cDNA specific to TCR beta was made from 500 ng of total RNA, with a constant-region primer employed for priming. ARM-PCR, slightly modified, supplied the TCR beta libraries through three nested multiplex PCR rounds. A C-beta reverse primer and TRBV1-TRBV30 forward primers served in each of the first two PCR rounds, at approximately 10 cycles apiece. TCRdb re-called the multiplex PCR reads through MiXCR, storing one row per CDR3 protein. There are about 180,000 distinct CDR3 sequences in the sample; about 60% occur only once, and less than 75% lies in the top ten. As to this clonotype: The antigen is undetermined.

Sample: peripheral blood. The TCR sequence derives from a man in his forties with primary liver carcinoma and hepatitis B virus infection. This sequence joins TRBV12-3 or TRBV12-4 and TRBJ2-1, with a possible D match to TRBD2 (5 bases). CDR3 in amino acids: CASSLPSSSYNELFF. In nucleotides, the CDR3 is TGTGCCAGCAGTCTGCCTTCTAGCTCCTACAATGAACTGTTCTTC.